These 10 T cell receptor beta chains were sequenced from one sample in a study of blood T cell repertoires in COVID-19. The protocol was immunoSEQ multiplex PCR, while the TCRdb copy is restricted to in-frame clones and leaves out a portion. This sample has around 60,000 clones; under 85% occur once, and the top ten carry approximately 3.5%. Sample: peripheral blood. The receptors stem from an elderly woman with acute or convalescent COVID-19.

This chain links TRBV6-5 with TRBJ2-4; D gene ambiguous. V shed 0 bases and J shed 2 bases, with 11 bases lying between them. The CDR3 spans 16 residues. Germline V gene data show CDR1 as MNHEY and CDR2 as SVGAGI. The CDR3 spells CASSYSARPTKNIQYF. Written as DNA, the CDR3 is TGTGCCAGCAGTTACTCAGCTAGACCCACCAAAAACATTCAGTACTTC.

The chain links TRBV7-9 to TRBJ2-5, with 7 bases identical to TRBD2. The CDR3 runs to 17 residues. Germline loops: CDR1 SEHNR, CDR2 FQNEAQ (reference sequence). The V segment lost 0 bases and the J segment 4 bases; nucleotides outside the gene matches: 11. Here the CDR3 reads CASSLAAGGGKGETQYF. The CDR3 DNA follows: TGTGCCAGCAGCTTAGCGGCCGGGGGAGGGAAAGGAGAGACCCAGTACTTC.

This clone was counted once. The rearrangement links TRBV5-4 to TRBJ1-3; 7 bases align to TRBD1. With 4 bases clipped from V and 0 bases from J, the junction kept 4 bases outside the gene matches. The CDR3 loop spans 15 amino acids. The V gene's germline CDR1 is SGHNT and CDR2 YYREEE (reference sequence). The CDR3: CASSPDRFSGNTIYF. In nucleotides, the CDR3 is TGTGCCAGCAGCCCGGACAGGTTCTCTGGAAACACCATATATTTT.

The chain is built from TRBV6-5 and TRBJ2-7; D is ambiguous. Trimming stripped 11 bases from V and 3 bases from J, with 17 bases between. Germline V gene sequence: CDR1 MNHEY, CDR2 SVGAGI. CDR3 length: 13 amino acids. The CDR3 loop is CAPPASKSYEQYF. The CDR3 nucleotides are TGTGCCCCCCCCGCGTCCAAGAGCTACGAGCAGTACTTC.

The chain carries TRBV9 and TRBJ2-5; the match to TRBD2 covers 14 bases. CDR3 length: 16 residues. The germline V gene encodes CDR1 SGDLS and CDR2 YYNGEE. Germline trimming cut 4 bases from V and 2 bases from J; bases unmatched to any gene: 4. The CDR3 DNA is TGTGCCAGCAGCCTGCGACTAGCGGGGGGGCAAGAGACCCAGTACTTC. This codes for CASSLRLAGGQETQYF.

J is TRBJ2-7 and V is TRBV7-3, with D hard to call. The ends were cut back, 5 bases at V and 5 bases at J, with 13 bases in the middle. Germline V gene data show CDR1 as SGHTA and CDR2 as FQGTGA. The CDR3 is made up of 13 amino acids. Here the CDR3 DNA reads TGTGCCAGCAGCCCTACCAAATCCCACGAGCAGTACTTC. Its protein is CASSPTKSHEQYF.

The chain joins TRBV5-4 to TRBJ2-5, with 8 bases matching TRBD2. Germline trimming cut 3 bases from V and 2 bases from J; bases unmatched to any gene: 6. This CDR3 comprises 15 residues. Germline loops: CDR1 SGHNT, CDR2 YYREEE (reference sequence). CDR3 protein: CASSSPGGPQETQYF. CDR3 DNA sequence: TGTGCCAGCAGCTCCCCGGGGGGGCCGCAAGAGACCCAGTACTTC. The whole variable domain, filled in from reference TRBV5-4 and TRBJ2-5, reads ETGVTQSPTHLIKTRGQQVTLRCSSQSGHNTVSWYQQALGQGPQFIFQYYREEENGRGNFPPRFSGLQFPNYSSELNVNALELDDSALYLCASSSPGGPQETQYFGPGTRLLVL.

The J gene is TRBJ1-2, the V gene TRBV10-3; 8 positions match TRBD1. Trimming at V came to 8 bases and at J to 10 bases, leaving 6 bases not matched to a gene. Germline V gene sequence: CDR1 ENHRY, CDR2 SYGVKD. The CDR3 spans 11 residues. CDR3 in amino acids: CAIGQGEDYTF. CDR3 in DNA: TGTGCCATCGGACAGGGAGAAGACTACACCTTC.

The genes are TRBV28 and TRBJ1-1; D possibly corresponds to TRBD1 (5 bases). The CDR3 contains 14 residues. The V end lost 5 bases, the J end lost 0 bases, and 10 bases lay between the germline ends. Germline lookup yields CDR1 MDHEN and CDR2 SYDVKM. In nucleotides, the CDR3 is TGTGCCAGCAGTCAGGGCCTCATGAACACTGAAGCTTTCTTT. This codes for CASSQGLMNTEAFF.

A remark on this clone: Additional DNA sequences in this sample encode the identical CDR3. The rearrangement links TRBV19 to TRBJ2-1; D not resolved. V was clipped by 1 base and J by 7 bases, with 8 bases between them. The CDR3 totals 13 residues. Germline CDR1 and CDR2: LNHDA and SQIVND (reference sequence). The CDR3 sequence is CASSIGGANEQFF. The CDR3 nucleotides are TGTGCCAGTAGTATAGGCGGCGCTAATGAGCAGTTCTTC.